These 22 T cell receptor beta chains came from one sample sequenced in a study of blood T cell repertoires in COVID-19. Assay used: immunoSEQ multiplex PCR; TCRdb lists only in-frame clones, some missing. The sample holds 190,000 or so clones, approximately 85% seen once. Input material: peripheral blood. Every receptor here comes from a woman older than 75 with acute or convalescent COVID-19.

The table lists this clone with a count of one. V gene TRBV12-3 or TRBV12-4 combines with J gene TRBJ1-1; D is possibly TRBD1 (5 bases). This CDR3 region has 13 residues. The V and J ends lost 3 bases and 5 bases respectively, with 10 bases between them. DNA for the CDR3: TGTGCCAGCAGTTTTACAGGCAGAACTGAAGCTTTCTTT. Its translation is CASSFTGRTEAFF.

The chain combines TRBV6-2 or TRBV6-3 with TRBJ2-7, with 9 bases that match TRBD1. Germline V gene data show CDR1 as MNHEY and CDR2 as SVGEGT. With 4 bases clipped from V and 0 bases from J, the junction kept 4 bases outside the gene matches. The CDR3 length is 15 residues. This CDR3 reads CASSSGQGYSYEQYF. Here the CDR3 DNA reads TGTGCCAGCAGTTCGGGACAGGGCTACTCCTACGAGCAGTACTTC.

V usage is TRBV6-4 and J usage is TRBJ2-3; D is unresolved. The CDR3 sequence is 13 residues long. CDR1 is MRHNA, CDR2 SNTAGT, per germline. V was shortened by 4 bases and J by 4 bases, with 9 bases between the two germline ends. Here the CDR3 DNA reads TGTGCCAGCAGTGTTGTCTTCCCAGATACGCAGTATTTT. This codes for CASSVVFPDTQYF.

This clone has more than one count but fewer than ten. V is TRBV7-8 and J is TRBJ2-2; 7 positions match TRBD1. The length of the CDR3 is 14 residues. Germline V gene lookup returns CDR1 SGHVS and CDR2 FQNEAQ. The J segment lost 6 bases and the V segment lost 5 bases, leaving 6 bases of the junction unmatched. The CDR3 DNA is TGTGCCAGCAGCACGACAGGGTTGGCCGGGGAGCTGTTTTTT. Its translation is CASSTTGLAGELFF.

The chain employs TRBV3-1 (or the pseudogene TRBV3-2) and TRBJ1-2; D call uncertain. Germline V gene data show CDR1 as LGHDT and CDR2 as YNNKEL (reference sequence). V was clipped by 0 bases and J by 8 bases, with 13 bases between them. The CDR3 runs to 14 residues. CDR3 DNA: TGTGCCAGCAGCCAAGAGAGGGCGGCCCCAGGCTACACCTTC. Its protein product is CASSQERAAPGYTF.

The V gene is TRBV5-1, the J gene TRBJ1-2; 8 bases match TRBD1. The CDR3 has 14 residues. V lost 0 bases and J lost 4; bases outside the gene matches: 2. CDR1 is SGHRS, CDR2 YFSETQ, per germline. CDR3 region: CASSLGQGSYGYTF. In nucleotides, the CDR3 is TGCGCCAGCAGCTTGGGACAGGGGTCCTATGGCTACACCTTC.

The chain employs TRBV7-2 and TRBJ2-7; TRBD1 matches 9 bases. The CDR3 sequence is 14 residues long. J lost 3 bases, V lost 4 bases, and 4 bases had no gene match. The germline V gene has CDR1 SGHTA and CDR2 FQGNSA. The CDR3 DNA reads as TGTGCCAGCAGCTGGGGACAGGGAAGCTACGAGCAGTACTTC. Translated: CASSWGQGSYEQYF.

The chain recombines TRBV30 with TRBJ1-4; D might be TRBD1 (5 bases). The CDR3 sequence is 14 residues long. Germline-derived CDR1 and CDR2 are GTSNPN and SVGIG (reference sequence). The ends were cut back, 7 bases at V and 4 bases at J, with 16 bases in the middle. CDR3 loop: CASGRASFNEKLFF. In DNA form, the CDR3 reads TGTGCCTCGGGCAGGGCCTCGTTTAATGAAAAACTGTTTTTT. The variable domain in full, completed from reference TRBV30 and TRBJ1-4, reads SQTIHQWPATLVQPVGSPLSLECTVEGTSNPNLYWYRQAAGRGLQLLFYSVGIGQISSEVPQNLSASRPQDRQFILSSKKLLLSDSGFYLCASGRASFNEKLFFGSGTQLSVL.

The CDR3 DNA follows: TGTGCCTGGAGTGTATCTGGGCGCGGAAACACCATATATTTT. It encodes CAWSVSGRGNTIYF. The rearrangement joins TRBV30 to TRBJ1-3; no reliable D call. The CDR3 spans 14 residues. V was trimmed by 0 bases and J by 4 bases, leaving 10 bases between them. Germline V lookup: CDR1 GTSNPN, CDR2 SVGIG (reference sequence).

This clone was detected only once. V gene TRBV2 combines with J gene TRBJ1-1; 7 nucleotides agree with TRBD1. The CDR3 runs to 12 residues. The V and J ends lost 6 bases and 4 bases, in that order; junction bases with no gene match: 2. Germline CDR1 is SNHLY and CDR2 is FYNNEI. CDR3 nucleotides: TGTGCCAGCAGAACAGGGGTCACTGAAGCTTTCTTT. Translated, it gives CASRTGVTEAFF. The full variable domain, with the rest looked up from reference TRBV2 and TRBJ1-1, is EPEVTQTPSHQVTQMGQEVILRCVPISNHLYFYWYRQILGQKVEFLVSFYNNEISEKSEIFDDQFSVERPDGSNFTLKIRSTKLEDSAMYFCASRTGVTEAFFGQGTRLTVV.

The rearrangement uses TRBV6-5 and TRBJ2-7; D perhaps matches TRBD1 (6 bases). The CDR3 contains 15 residues. V lost 10 bases, J lost 0 bases, and 19 bases lay in between. CDR1 and CDR2 (germline): MNHEY, SVGAGI. CDR3 sequence (DNA): TGTGCCACCCGACCCCGGACAGTTTTCTCCTACGAGCAGTACTTC. Protein: CATRPRTVFSYEQYF.

V is TRBV20-1 and J is TRBJ2-3, with D perhaps TRBD2 (6 bases). V was clipped by 6 bases and J by 6 bases, with 10 bases between them. CDR3 length equals 11 residues. CDR1 is DFQATT, CDR2 SNEGSKA, per germline (reference sequence). CDR3 coding DNA: TGCAGTGCCCCGGAGGGGGATACGCAGTATTTT. This sequence encodes CSAPEGDTQYF.

This clone turned up a few times. This chain uses TRBV7-2 with TRBJ1-6; tentatively, D is TRBD1 (5 bases). V gave up 1 base and J gave up 7 bases, with 8 bases separating them. This CDR3 region has 14 residues. Germline V gives CDR1 SGHTA, CDR2 FQGNSA. The CDR3 protein is CASSLEEGNSPLHF. The CDR3 nucleotides read TGTGCCAGCAGCTTAGAGGAGGGGAATTCACCCCTCCACTTT. The full variable domain, in which reference TRBV7-2 and TRBJ1-6 provide the parts outside the CDR3, is GAGVSQSPSNKVTEKGKDVELRCDPISGHTALYWYRQSLGQGLEFLIYFQGNSAPDKSGLPSDRFSAERTGGSVSTLTIQRTQQEDSAVYLCASSLEEGNSPLHFGNGTRLTVT.

The rearrangement uses TRBV5-6 and TRBJ1-6; weak D call: TRBD1 (6 bases). Germline values: CDR1 SGHDT, CDR2 YYEEEE. The CDR3 length is 14 residues. Trimming cost V 4 bases and J 7 bases, with 12 bases left between them. CDR3 in amino acids: CASSADRRNSPLHF. The CDR3, as DNA: TGTGCCAGCAGCGCTGACAGGAGAAATTCACCCCTCCACTTT.

CDR3 bases: TGTGCCAGCAGCTTACAACAGGGGGATCCTGAAGCTTTCTTT. It codes for CASSLQQGDPEAFF. The chain joins TRBV7-9 to TRBJ1-1; 8 bases are shared with TRBD1. Germline CDR1 is SEHNR and CDR2 is FQNEAQ (reference sequence). V shed 2 bases, J shed 6 bases, and the junction held 5 bases outside the gene matches. The CDR3 loop spans 14 amino acids.

This chain connects TRBV6-5 to TRBJ1-6; 7 bases match TRBD1. This CDR3 is 15 amino acids long. The V gene end was trimmed by 0 bases and the J gene end by 7 bases; junction bases not matched to a gene: 3. CDR1 and CDR2 from the germline V gene are MNHEY and SVGAGI. CDR3 nucleotides: TGTGCCAGCAGTTACTCGGGACAGAGAAATTCACCCCTCCACTTT. Protein product: CASSYSGQRNSPLHF.

This clone was seen once. The CDR3 loop reads CASSLAGSIAKNIQYF. CDR3 nucleotide sequence: TGTGCCAGCAGCTTGGCCGGGTCCATCGCCAAAAACATTCAGTACTTC. The chain uses TRBV5-4 and TRBJ2-4; D gene ambiguous. Germline V gene data show CDR1 as SGHNT and CDR2 as YYREEE (reference sequence). CDR3 length: 16 residues. V was cut by 0 bases and J by 1 base, with 11 bases left in between.

V and J are TRBV12-5 and TRBJ2-1; 12 bases are a match to TRBD2. V lost 3 bases, J lost 13 bases, and 4 bases stayed unmatched. Germline V gene data show CDR1 as LGHNT and CDR2 as FRNRAP. The CDR3 covers 13 residues. The CDR3 DNA reads as TGTGCTAGTGGTTTCGGACTAGCGGGGCCCCAGTTCTTC. It yields the protein CASGFGLAGPQFF.

The rearrangement uses TRBV7-2 and TRBJ2-4; 9 bases match TRBD1. With 2 bases clipped from V and 5 bases from J, the junction kept 7 bases outside the gene matches. This CDR3 region has 16 residues. Germline lookup yields CDR1 SGHTA and CDR2 FQGNSA. The CDR3 sequence: CASSLRGGQGQNIQYF. CDR3 DNA sequence: TGTGCCAGCAGCTTAAGGGGGGGACAGGGACAAAACATTCAGTACTTC.

This clone has a handful of counts. V and J are TRBV19 and TRBJ1-6; 8 bases align to TRBD1. Germline V gives CDR1 LNHDA, CDR2 SQIVND (reference sequence). V trimming: 5 bases; J trimming: 6 bases; junction bases outside the gene matches: 3. The CDR3 spans 14 residues. CDR3 region: CASSLTGANSPLHF. The CDR3 region has the DNA TGTGCCAGTAGTCTGACAGGGGCTAATTCACCCCTCCACTTT.

This clone has a single count. The V and J genes are TRBV9 and TRBJ2-7; 10 bases align to TRBD2. The CDR3 has 16 residues. V gave up 0 bases and J gave up 4 bases; unmatched junction bases: 7. Germline V gene sequence: CDR1 SGDLS, CDR2 YYNGEE. The CDR3 reads CASSVASGGASYEQYF. CDR3 nucleotide sequence: TGTGCCAGCAGCGTAGCAAGCGGGGGGGCCTCTTACGAGCAGTACTTC. The complete variable domain, with remaining parts taken from reference TRBV9 and TRBJ2-7, reads DSGVTQTPKHLITATGQRVTLRCSPRSGDLSVYWYQQSLDQGLQFLIQYYNGEERAKGNILERFSAQQFPDLHSELNLSSLELGDSALYFCASSVASGGASYEQYFGPGTRLTVT.

J is TRBJ2-7 and V is TRBV29-1, with 8 bases that match TRBD1. There are 11 residues in the CDR3. V lost 6 bases, J lost 6 bases, and 4 bases stayed unmatched. Germline CDR1 is SQVTM and CDR2 is ANQGSEA. CDR3 in amino acids: CSVTGAREQYF. The CDR3 DNA sequence: TGCAGCGTGACAGGGGCACGCGAGCAGTACTTC.